This passage covers 21 T cell receptor beta chains from one sample sequenced in a study of T-cell reconstitution after alpha-beta-depleted transplantation in children. Unique molecular identifiers were used in preparing the TCRbeta library. TCRdb re-derived calls from the PCR reads in MiXCR, one entry per CDR3 protein. The sample holds 450,000 to 550,000 distinct CDR3 sequences; 11% are singletons and the top ten take 12% to 15%. The sample in question was PBMCs, mostly from graft donor cells, obtained 180 days after TCRalphabeta/CD19-depleted stem cell transplant. All receptors come from a female patient under 10 years old who had a stem cell transplant for aplastic anemia, so the T cells may come from the graft donor.

This clonotype showed up just a few times. The genes are TRBV20-1 and TRBJ2-3; D unresolved. The CDR3 length is 13 residues. V was clipped by 2 bases and J by 5 bases, with 11 bases between them. The germline V gene encodes CDR1 DFQATT and CDR2 SNEGSKA (reference sequence). This chain's CDR3 is CSARLNRRDTQYF. DNA of the CDR3: TGCAGTGCTAGACTGAATAGGAGAGATACGCAGTATTTT.

This clonotype was detected a few times. V is TRBV30 and J is TRBJ1-6; 7 positions match TRBD1. The CDR3 covers 13 residues. From germline, CDR1 is GTSNPN and CDR2 SVGIG (reference sequence). Trimming at V came to 8 bases and at J to 7 bases, leaving 8 bases not matched to a gene. As DNA, the CDR3 is TGTGCCCATTCCACAGGGGACAATTCACCCCTCCACTTT. This gives the protein CAHSTGDNSPLHF.

The gene calls are TRBV7-9 and TRBJ1-3; D might be TRBD1 (5 bases). V lost 2 bases and J lost 3, with 8 bases in between. Germline V lookup: CDR1 SEHNR, CDR2 FQNEAQ (reference sequence). This CDR3 is built from 14 residues. CDR3 sequence reads: CASSLKGFGNTIYF. CDR3 bases: TGTGCCAGCAGCTTAAAGGGGTTTGGAAACACCATATATTTT.

This clonotype appeared a few times. The CDR3 DNA sequence: TGCAGTGCCTACGCAGGGCTAGCGGGACGAGAGCAGTACTTC. Translated, it gives CSAYAGLAGREQYF. J is TRBJ2-7 and V is TRBV20-1, with TRBD2 matching 9 bases. Germline V CDR1 and CDR2: DFQATT, SNEGSKA (reference sequence). The CDR3 totals 14 residues. V shed 6 bases, J shed 7 bases, and the junction held 13 bases outside the gene matches.

This clonotype has ten or more counts. This rearrangement joins TRBV20-1 to TRBJ2-3; tentatively, D is TRBD2 (6 bases). The CDR3 totals 14 residues. The V and J ends lost 2 bases and 4 bases respectively, with 13 bases between them. In germline, CDR1 is DFQATT, CDR2 SNEGSKA (reference sequence). This CDR3 reads CSARRPGLPDTQYF. CDR3 nucleotide sequence: TGCAGTGCTAGACGACCGGGACTCCCAGATACGCAGTATTTT.

The V call is TRBV6-5, the J call TRBJ2-6, with D unresolved. This CDR3 has 16 residues. Germline V gives CDR1 MNHEY, CDR2 SVGAGI. The germline V and J ends were trimmed by 2 bases and 4 bases, with 12 bases remaining between them. This CDR3 is CASSYTPAQGANVLTF. The CDR3 DNA follows: TGTGCCAGCAGTTACACACCGGCACAGGGGGCCAACGTCCTGACTTTC.

This clonotype was found a few times. The chain has TRBV12-3 or TRBV12-4 and TRBJ2-2; maybe TRBD2 (6 bases). With 3 bases removed from V and 6 bases from J, the gap between germline ends came to 14 bases. The CDR3 sequence is 15 residues long. The CDR3 DNA follows: TGTGCCAGCAGTTTTAACGGGAGATCGGCCGGGGAGCTGTTTTTT. Protein: CASSFNGRSAGELFF.

The genes are TRBV7-9 and TRBJ1-4; no clear D. CDR3 size: 15 residues. Germline CDR1 SEHNR, CDR2 FQNEAQ (reference sequence). V lost 7 bases and J 3 bases, leaving 15 bases between the germline ends. The CDR3 protein is CASTLFSPANEKLFF. CDR3 nucleotide sequence: TGTGCCAGCACCCTGTTTTCCCCGGCTAATGAAAAACTGTTTTTT. Variable domain in full (rest from reference TRBV7-9 and TRBJ1-4): DTGVSQNPRHKITKRGQNVTFRCDPISEHNRLYWYRQTLGQGPEFLTYFQNEAQLEKSRLLSDRFSAERPKGSFSTLEIQRTEQGDSAMYLCASTLFSPANEKLFFGSGTQLSVL.

V is TRBV20-1 and J is TRBJ2-1; 9 bases fit TRBD2. Germline V gene lookup returns CDR1 DFQATT and CDR2 SNEGSKA (reference sequence). This CDR3 comprises 15 residues. The DNA of the CDR3 is TGCAGCCAGAGGGTTGCGGGAGGGCCTAGGAATGAGCAGTTCTTC. Residues: CSQRVAGGPRNEQFF.

The V call is TRBV27, the J call TRBJ2-2; possible D gene TRBD2, 7 bases. CDR1 is MNHEY and CDR2 is SMNVEV in the germline V gene (reference sequence). This CDR3 comprises 16 residues. Trimming pared 3 bases from V and 4 bases from J, leaving 15 bases between. CDR3 amino acids: CASSLHGGLSTGELFF. The CDR3 nucleotides read TGTGCCAGCAGTTTGCACGGGGGGCTGAGCACCGGGGAGCTGTTTTTT.

This clonotype was seen only a few times. The rearrangement links TRBV6-5 to TRBJ2-3; maybe TRBD1 (5 bases). The CDR3 has 14 amino acids. CDR1 is MNHEY and CDR2 is SVGAGI in the germline V gene. V lost 5 bases and J 0 bases, leaving 9 bases between the germline ends. The CDR3 is CASSNRPSTDTQYF. CDR3 nucleotide sequence: TGTGCCAGCAGTAACAGGCCTAGCACAGATACGCAGTATTTT.

This clonotype has more than one count but fewer than ten. The V and J genes are TRBV11-2 and TRBJ2-1; TRBD2 agrees at 14 bases. CDR3 length equals 18 residues. V shed 2 bases, J shed 8 bases, and the junction held 11 bases outside the gene matches. The germline V gene has CDR1 SGHAT and CDR2 FQNNGV. The CDR3 spells CASSLYTGTSGRGDEQFF. The CDR3 region has the DNA TGTGCCAGCAGCTTATACACCGGGACTAGCGGGAGAGGCGATGAGCAGTTCTTC.

A note on this clonotype: Sequence at one end of the junction differs from germline and may be a read error. This chain joins TRBV7-9 and TRBJ2-2; D possibly corresponds to TRBD2 (5 bases). There are 16 residues in the CDR3. Germline V gives CDR1 SEHNR, CDR2 FQNEAQ (reference sequence). This CDR3 is CATSLWSQISGGELFF. Here the CDR3 DNA reads TGTGCCACCAGCTTATGGTCTCAGATAAGCGGCGGGGAGCTGTTTTTT.

V gene TRBV7-9 combines with J gene TRBJ1-2; D unclear. Germline loops: CDR1 SEHNR, CDR2 FQNEAQ (reference sequence). V shed 5 bases and J shed 7 bases, with 17 bases lying between them. This CDR3 has 14 residues. For the CDR3, the DNA is TGTGCCAGCAGCCCCGGTTTTATTATGCGTGGCTACACCTTC. Its protein product is CASSPGFIMRGYTF.

This clonotype appeared a few times. The V call is TRBV20-1, the J call TRBJ2-1, with D possibly matching TRBD2 (5 bases). With 1 base removed from V and 13 bases from J, the gap between germline ends came to 23 bases. CDR1 is DFQATT, CDR2 SNEGSKA, per germline (reference sequence). The CDR3 runs to 15 residues. The CDR3 coding sequence is TGCAGTGCTAGAGCCCTGAGCGGAACGACAATGAGTCAGTTCTTC. It codes for CSARALSGTTMSQFF.

This clonotype was detected a few times. The CDR3 DNA reads TGCGCCAGCAGCCATGGAGAGGCTAACTATGGCTACACCTTC. It codes for CASSHGEANYGYTF. The V gene is TRBV4-3, the J gene TRBJ1-2; D is uncertain. Germline V gene lookup returns CDR1 LGHNA and CDR2 YSLEER. The CDR3 covers 14 residues. V lost 3 bases to trimming and J lost 0 bases, with 8 bases between them.

This chain joins TRBV7-2 and TRBJ2-7; D is possibly TRBD1 or TRBD2 (5 bases each). CDR1 SGHTA and CDR2 FQGNSA come from the germline V gene. Trimming shortened V by 3 bases and J by 2 bases, and 11 bases separated the two germline ends. The CDR3 runs 14 residues. The CDR3 DNA follows: TGTGCCAGCAGCTTGGGGACGCACACCTACGAGCAGTACTTC. Translating gives CASSLGTHTYEQYF.

This sequence joins TRBV3-1 and TRBJ2-2; the match to TRBD2 covers 8 bases. This CDR3 has 15 residues. Trimming removed 2 bases from V and 7 bases from J; junction bases left unmatched: 6. Germline CDR1 LGHDT, CDR2 YNNKEL (reference sequence). The chain's CDR3 is CASSQMGLGVGELFF. The CDR3 DNA reads TGTGCCAGCAGCCAAATGGGACTAGGCGTCGGGGAGCTGTTTTTT.

This clonotype was seen repeatedly, ten times or more. This chain joins TRBV29-1 and TRBJ2-5, with a tentative D call TRBD2 (6 bases). V lost 4 bases and J lost 1, with 16 bases in between. The CDR3 sequence is 15 residues long. Germline V gene sequence: CDR1 SQVTM, CDR2 ANQGSEA. CDR3 amino acids: CSVVPAGQVQETQYF. Here the CDR3 DNA reads TGCAGCGTTGTGCCAGCGGGCCAAGTCCAAGAGACCCAGTACTTC.

This clonotype appeared a few times. V is TRBV5-8 and J is TRBJ2-7; TRBD2 matches at 9 bases. V was pared by 2 bases and J by 1 base, with 4 bases of the junction left unmatched. CDR1 SGHTS and CDR2 YDEGEE come from the germline V gene. The CDR3 spans 15 residues. The CDR3 region is CASSFSGRISYEQYV. The CDR3 DNA follows: TGTGCCAGCAGCTTTAGCGGGAGAATTTCCTACGAGCAGTACGTC.

This clonotype was picked up a small number of times. The rearrangement uses TRBV29-1 and TRBJ1-1; 9 bases align to TRBD1. CDR3 size: 12 residues. Germline CDR1 is SQVTM and CDR2 is ANQGSEA. The V gene end was trimmed by 6 bases and the J gene end by 10 bases; junction bases not matched to a gene: 9. The DNA for the CDR3 is TGCAGCGTGAAACAGGGGGCGGTCCGAGCTTTCTTT. Translated: CSVKQGAVRAFF. The variable domain in full, completed from reference TRBV29-1 and TRBJ1-1, reads SAVISQKPSRDICQRGTSLTIQCQVDSQVTMMFWYRQQPGQSLTLIATANQGSEATYESGFVIDKFPISRPNLTFSTLTVSNMSPEDSSIYLCSVKQGAVRAFFGQGTRLTVV.